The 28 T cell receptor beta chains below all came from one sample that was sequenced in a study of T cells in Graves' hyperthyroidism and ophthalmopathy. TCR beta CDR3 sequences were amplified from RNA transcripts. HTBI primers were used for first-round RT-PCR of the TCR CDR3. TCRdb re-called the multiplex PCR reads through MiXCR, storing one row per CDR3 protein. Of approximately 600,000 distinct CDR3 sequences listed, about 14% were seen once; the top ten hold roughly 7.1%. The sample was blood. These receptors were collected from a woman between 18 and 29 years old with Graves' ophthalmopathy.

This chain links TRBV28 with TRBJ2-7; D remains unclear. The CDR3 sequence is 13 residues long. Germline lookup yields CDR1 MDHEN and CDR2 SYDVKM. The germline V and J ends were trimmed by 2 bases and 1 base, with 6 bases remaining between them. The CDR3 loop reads CASSLKVSYEQYF. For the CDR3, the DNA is TGTGCCAGCAGTTTAAAGGTATCCTACGAGCAGTACTTC.

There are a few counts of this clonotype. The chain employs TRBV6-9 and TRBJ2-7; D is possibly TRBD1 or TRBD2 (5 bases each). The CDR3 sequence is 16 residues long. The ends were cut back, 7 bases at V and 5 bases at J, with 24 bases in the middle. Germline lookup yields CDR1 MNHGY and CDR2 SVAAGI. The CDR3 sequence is CASTSGTPGWIHEQYF. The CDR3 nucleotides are TGTGCCAGCACTTCCGGGACGCCAGGGTGGATACACGAGCAGTACTTC.

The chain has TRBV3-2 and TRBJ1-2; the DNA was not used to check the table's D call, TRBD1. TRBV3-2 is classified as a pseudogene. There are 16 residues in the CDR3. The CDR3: CASSQDSQGTNYGYTF. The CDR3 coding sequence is TGTGCCAGCAGCCAGGACTCACAGGGCACTAACTATGGCTACACCTTC.

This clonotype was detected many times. CDR3 protein: CASSWRSGVSYEQYF. CDR3 nucleotide sequence: TGTGCCAGCAGTTGGAGGTCAGGGGTCTCCTACGAGCAGTACTTC. The genes are TRBV6-2 or TRBV6-3 and TRBJ2-7, with D perhaps matching TRBD1 (6 bases). The CDR3 contains 15 residues. V dropped 4 bases and J dropped 0 bases, with 13 bases sitting between them. CDR1 is MNHEY and CDR2 is SVGEGT in the germline V gene.

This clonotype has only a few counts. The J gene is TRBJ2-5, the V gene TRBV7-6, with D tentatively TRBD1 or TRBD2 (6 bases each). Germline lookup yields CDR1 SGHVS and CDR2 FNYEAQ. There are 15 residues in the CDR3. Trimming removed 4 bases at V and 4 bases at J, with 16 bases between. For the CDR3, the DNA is TGTGCCAGCAGCTCAAGGGGGGCAGGGGTAGAGACCCAGTACTTC. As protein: CASSSRGAGVETQYF. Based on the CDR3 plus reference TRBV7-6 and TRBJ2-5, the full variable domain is GAGVSQSPRYKVTKRGQDVALRCDPISGHVSLYWYRQALGQGPEFLTYFNYEAQQDKSGLPNDRFSAERPEGSISTLTIQRTEQRDSAMYRCASSSRGAGVETQYFGPGTRLLVL.

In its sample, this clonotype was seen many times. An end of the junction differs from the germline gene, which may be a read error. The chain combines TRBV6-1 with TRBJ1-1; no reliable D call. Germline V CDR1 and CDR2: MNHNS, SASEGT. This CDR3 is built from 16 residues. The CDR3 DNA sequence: TGTGCCAACAGTTATGGCTCTTTGACGCAGGACACTGAAGCTTTCTTT. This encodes CANSYGSLTQDTEAFF.

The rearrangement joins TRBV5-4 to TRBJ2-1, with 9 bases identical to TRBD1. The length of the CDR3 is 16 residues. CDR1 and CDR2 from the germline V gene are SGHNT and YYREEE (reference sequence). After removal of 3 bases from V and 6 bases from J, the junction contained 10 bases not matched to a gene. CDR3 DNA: TGTGCCAGCAGCTCCCTGGTACAGGGGGCGGTCAATGAGCAGTTCTTC. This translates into CASSSLVQGAVNEQFF.

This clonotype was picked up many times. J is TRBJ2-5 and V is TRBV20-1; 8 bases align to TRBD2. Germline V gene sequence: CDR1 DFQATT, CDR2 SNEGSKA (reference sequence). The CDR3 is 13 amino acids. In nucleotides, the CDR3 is TGCATGGGGACGGGAGGGGTAGGGGAGACCCAGTACTTC. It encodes CMGTGGVGETQYF.

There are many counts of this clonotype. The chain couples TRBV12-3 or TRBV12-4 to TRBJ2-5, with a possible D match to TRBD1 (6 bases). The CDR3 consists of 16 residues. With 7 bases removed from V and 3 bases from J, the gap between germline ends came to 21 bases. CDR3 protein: CASNQGMGSSKETQYF. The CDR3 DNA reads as TGTGCCAGCAACCAGGGGATGGGGAGTAGTAAAGAGACCCAGTACTTC.

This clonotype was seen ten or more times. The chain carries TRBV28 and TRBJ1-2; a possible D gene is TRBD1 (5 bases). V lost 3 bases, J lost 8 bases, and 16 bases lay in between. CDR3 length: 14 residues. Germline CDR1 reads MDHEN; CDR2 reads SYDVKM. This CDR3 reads CASSLAQGVRGYTF. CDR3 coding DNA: TGTGCCAGCAGTTTGGCCCAGGGAGTACGCGGCTACACCTTC.

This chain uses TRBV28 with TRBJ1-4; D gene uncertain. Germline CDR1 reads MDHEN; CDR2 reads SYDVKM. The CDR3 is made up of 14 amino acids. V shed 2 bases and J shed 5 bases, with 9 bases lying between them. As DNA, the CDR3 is TGTGCCAGCAGTTTAGGGCTGATAAATGAAAAACTGTTTTTT. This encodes CASSLGLINEKLFF.

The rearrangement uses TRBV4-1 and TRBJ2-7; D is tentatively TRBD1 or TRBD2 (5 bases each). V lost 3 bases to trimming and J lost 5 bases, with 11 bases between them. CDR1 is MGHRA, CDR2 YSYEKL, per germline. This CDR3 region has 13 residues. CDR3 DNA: TGCGCCAGCAGCCAGGGGGACCTTCACGAGCAGTACTTC. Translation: CASSQGDLHEQYF.

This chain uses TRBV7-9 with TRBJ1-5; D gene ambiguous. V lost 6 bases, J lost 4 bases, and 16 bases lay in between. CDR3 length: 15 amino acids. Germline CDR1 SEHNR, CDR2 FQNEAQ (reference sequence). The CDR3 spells CASSYPSPGNQPQHF. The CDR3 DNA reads TGTGCCAGCAGTTACCCGAGCCCGGGAAATCAGCCCCAGCATTTT.

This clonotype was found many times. CDR3 protein: CASGLGGDTQYF. The CDR3 DNA reads as TGTGCCAGCGGACTAGGCGGAGATACGCAGTATTTT. The chain uses TRBV2 and TRBJ2-3; 7 bases align to TRBD2. Trimming cost V 8 bases and J 5 bases; bases outside gene matches: 4. CDR3 length equals 12 residues. From germline, CDR1 is SNHLY and CDR2 FYNNEI.

CDR3 loop: CASSVDFVEPKNIQYF. The CDR3 DNA is TGTGCCAGCAGCGTGGACTTCGTAGAACCAAAAAACATTCAGTACTTC. The rearrangement links TRBV9 to TRBJ2-4, with D perhaps matching TRBD2 (5 bases). CDR3 length equals 16 residues. The germline gives CDR1 SGDLS, CDR2 YYNGEE. Trimming took 2 bases from V and 4 from J, leaving 16 bases between them.

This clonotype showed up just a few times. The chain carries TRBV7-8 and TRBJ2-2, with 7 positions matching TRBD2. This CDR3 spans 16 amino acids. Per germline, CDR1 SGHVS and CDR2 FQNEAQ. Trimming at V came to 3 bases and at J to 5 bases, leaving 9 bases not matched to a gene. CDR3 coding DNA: TGTGCCAGCAGCTTTGGAGGGAGGGCCGGGACCGGGGAGCTGTTTTTT. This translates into CASSFGGRAGTGELFF.

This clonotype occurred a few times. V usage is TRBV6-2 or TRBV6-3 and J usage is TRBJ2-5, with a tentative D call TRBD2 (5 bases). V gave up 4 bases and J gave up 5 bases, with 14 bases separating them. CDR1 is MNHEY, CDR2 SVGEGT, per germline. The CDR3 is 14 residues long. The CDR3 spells CASSSSRGRETQYF. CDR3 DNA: TGTGCCAGCAGTTCCAGCCGAGGGCGGGAGACCCAGTACTTC.

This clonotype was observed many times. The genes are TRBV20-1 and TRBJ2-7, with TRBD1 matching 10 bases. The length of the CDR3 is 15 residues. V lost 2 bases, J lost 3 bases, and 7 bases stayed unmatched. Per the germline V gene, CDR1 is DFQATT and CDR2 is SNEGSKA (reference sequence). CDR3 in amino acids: CSARPGTGAIYEQYF. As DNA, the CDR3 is TGCAGTGCTAGACCTGGGACAGGGGCTATCTACGAGCAGTACTTC.

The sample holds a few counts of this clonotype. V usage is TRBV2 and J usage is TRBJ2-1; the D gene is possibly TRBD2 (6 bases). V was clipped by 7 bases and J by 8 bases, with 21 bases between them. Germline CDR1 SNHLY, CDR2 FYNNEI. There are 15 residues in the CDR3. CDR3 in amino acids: CASTSEGRGRYEQFF. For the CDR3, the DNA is TGTGCCAGCACTAGCGAGGGTCGAGGGCGTTATGAGCAGTTCTTC.

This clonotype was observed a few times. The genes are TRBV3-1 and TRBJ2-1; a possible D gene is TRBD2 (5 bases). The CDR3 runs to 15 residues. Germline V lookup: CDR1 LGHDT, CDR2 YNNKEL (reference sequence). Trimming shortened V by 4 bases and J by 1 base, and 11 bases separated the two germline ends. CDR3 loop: CASSRGLPSYNEQFF. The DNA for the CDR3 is TGTGCCAGCAGCCGAGGACTTCCATCCTACAATGAGCAGTTCTTC.

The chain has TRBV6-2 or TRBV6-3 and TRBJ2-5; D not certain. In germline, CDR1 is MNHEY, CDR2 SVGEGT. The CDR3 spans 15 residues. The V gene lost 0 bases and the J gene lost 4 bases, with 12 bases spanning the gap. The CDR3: CASSYSDGGGETQYF. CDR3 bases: TGTGCCAGCAGTTACTCGGACGGTGGCGGAGAGACCCAGTACTTC.

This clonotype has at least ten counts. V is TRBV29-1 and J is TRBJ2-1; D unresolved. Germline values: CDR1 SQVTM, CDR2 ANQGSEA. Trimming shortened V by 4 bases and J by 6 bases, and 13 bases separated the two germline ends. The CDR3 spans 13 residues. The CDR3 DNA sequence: TGCAGCGTTGTCCGGGCCTCGTTCAATGAGCAGTTCTTC. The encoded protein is CSVVRASFNEQFF.

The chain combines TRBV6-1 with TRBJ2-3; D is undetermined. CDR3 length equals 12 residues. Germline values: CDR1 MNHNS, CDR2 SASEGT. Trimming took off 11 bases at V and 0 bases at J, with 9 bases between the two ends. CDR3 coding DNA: TGTGCCTGCACAGATAGCACAGATACGCAGTATTTT. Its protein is CACTDSTDTQYF.

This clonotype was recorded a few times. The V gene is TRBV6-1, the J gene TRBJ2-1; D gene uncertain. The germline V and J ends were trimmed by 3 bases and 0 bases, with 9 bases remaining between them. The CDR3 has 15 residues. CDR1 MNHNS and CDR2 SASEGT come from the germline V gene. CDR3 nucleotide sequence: TGTGCCAGCAGTGATTTCGGTAGCTCCTACAATGAGCAGTTCTTC. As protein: CASSDFGSSYNEQFF.

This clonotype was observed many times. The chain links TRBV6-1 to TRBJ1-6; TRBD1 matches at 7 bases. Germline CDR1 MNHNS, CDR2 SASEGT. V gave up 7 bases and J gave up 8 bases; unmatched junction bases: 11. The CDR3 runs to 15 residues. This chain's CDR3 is CASIDAGGRDSPLHF. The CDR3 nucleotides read TGTGCCAGCATTGATGCAGGGGGTAGGGATTCACCCCTCCACTTT.

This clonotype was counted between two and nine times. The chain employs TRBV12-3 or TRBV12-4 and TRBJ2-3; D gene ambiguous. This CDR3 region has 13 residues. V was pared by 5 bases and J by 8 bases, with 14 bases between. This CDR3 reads CASSPSLEGTQYF. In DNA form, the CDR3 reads TGTGCCAGCAGTCCCTCGCTGGAAGGTACGCAGTATTTT.

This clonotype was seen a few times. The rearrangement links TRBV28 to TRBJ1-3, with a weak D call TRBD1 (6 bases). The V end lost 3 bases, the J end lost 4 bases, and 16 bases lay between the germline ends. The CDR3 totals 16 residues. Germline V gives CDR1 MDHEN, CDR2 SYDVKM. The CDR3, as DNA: TGTGCCAGCAGTTTCCCACAGGGTCTTGCGGGAAACACCATATATTTT. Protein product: CASSFPQGLAGNTIYF.

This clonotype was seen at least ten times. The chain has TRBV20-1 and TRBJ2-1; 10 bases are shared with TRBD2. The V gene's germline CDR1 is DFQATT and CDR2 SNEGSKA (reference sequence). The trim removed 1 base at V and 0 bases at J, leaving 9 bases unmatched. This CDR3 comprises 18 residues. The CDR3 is CSARGTSGTSSSYNEQFF. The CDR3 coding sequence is TGCAGTGCTAGAGGGACTAGCGGTACATCGAGCTCCTACAATGAGCAGTTCTTC.